This T cell receptor (beta chain) was obtained from a study of T cells after yellow fever vaccination. TCRdb re-called the 5' RACE reads through MiXCR, storing one row per CDR3 protein. The sample lists more than 30,000 distinct CDR3 sequences; 6.5% to 8.5% were seen once. There are many counts of this clonotype. The CDR3 sequence is 15 residues long. The V and J ends lost 3 bases and 4 bases respectively, with 14 bases between them. Germline V CDR1 and CDR2: KGHDR, SFDVKD. The sequence was collected from a man between 18 and 29 years old who received the YFV17D yellow fever vaccine. Sequences were derived from PBMCs, either bulk or a sorted T-cell subset (CD4+, CD8+, memory, or dextramer-sorted; not recorded which), sampled on the day of the first yellow fever vaccination. The chain recombines TRBV24-1 with TRBJ2-5; D is ambiguous. CDR3: CATSDPGSGGETQYF. In DNA, the CDR3 is TGTGCCACCAGTGATCCCGGGTCGGGCGGAGAGACCCAGTACTTC.